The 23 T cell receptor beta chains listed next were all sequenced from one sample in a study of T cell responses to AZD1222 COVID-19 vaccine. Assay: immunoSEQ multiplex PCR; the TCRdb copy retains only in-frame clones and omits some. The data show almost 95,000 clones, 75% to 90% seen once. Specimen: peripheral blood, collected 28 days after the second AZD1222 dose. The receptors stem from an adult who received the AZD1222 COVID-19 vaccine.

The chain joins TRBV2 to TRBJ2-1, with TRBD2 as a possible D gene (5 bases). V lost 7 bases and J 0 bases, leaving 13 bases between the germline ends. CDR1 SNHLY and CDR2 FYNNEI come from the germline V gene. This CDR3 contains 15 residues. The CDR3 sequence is CASTNGAASYNEQFF. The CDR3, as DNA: TGTGCCAGCACCAACGGAGCGGCCTCCTACAATGAGCAGTTCTTC.

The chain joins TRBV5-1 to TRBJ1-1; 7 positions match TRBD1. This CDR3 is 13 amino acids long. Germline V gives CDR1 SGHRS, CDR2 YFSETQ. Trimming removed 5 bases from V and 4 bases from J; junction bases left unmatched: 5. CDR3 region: CASRLSGGTEAFF. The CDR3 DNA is TGCGCCAGCAGACTATCAGGGGGCACTGAAGCTTTCTTT.

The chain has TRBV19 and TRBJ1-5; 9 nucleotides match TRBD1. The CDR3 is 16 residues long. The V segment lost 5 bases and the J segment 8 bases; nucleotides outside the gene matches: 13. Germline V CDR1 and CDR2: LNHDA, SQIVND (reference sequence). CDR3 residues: CASSPRQGVAREPQHF. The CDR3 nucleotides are TGTGCCAGTAGTCCACGACAGGGGGTAGCTCGGGAGCCCCAGCATTTT.

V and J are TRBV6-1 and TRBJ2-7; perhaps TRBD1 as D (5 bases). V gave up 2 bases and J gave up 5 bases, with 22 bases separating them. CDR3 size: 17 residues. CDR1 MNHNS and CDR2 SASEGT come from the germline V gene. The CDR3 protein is CASSELGPAVGIHEQYF. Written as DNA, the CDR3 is TGTGCCAGCAGTGAATTGGGGCCGGCCGTAGGGATTCACGAGCAGTACTTC.

In DNA form, the CDR3 reads TGTGCCAGCAGAGTGTACAATGAGCAGTTCTTC. Translation: CASRVYNEQFF. This chain links TRBV6-6 with TRBJ2-1; D ambiguous. From germline, CDR1 is MNHNY and CDR2 SVGAGI (reference sequence). V lost 6 bases to trimming and J lost 4 bases, with 4 bases between them. The CDR3 sequence is 11 residues long.

The CDR3 loop reads CAWSVAGGGQPQHF. DNA of the CDR3: TGTGCCTGGAGTGTAGCAGGGGGCGGTCAGCCCCAGCATTTT. This chain links TRBV30 with TRBJ1-5; 8 nucleotides agree with TRBD1. Germline CDR1 GTSNPN, CDR2 SVGIG (reference sequence). V gave up 0 bases and J gave up 6 bases; unmatched junction bases: 4. This CDR3 is 14 amino acids long.

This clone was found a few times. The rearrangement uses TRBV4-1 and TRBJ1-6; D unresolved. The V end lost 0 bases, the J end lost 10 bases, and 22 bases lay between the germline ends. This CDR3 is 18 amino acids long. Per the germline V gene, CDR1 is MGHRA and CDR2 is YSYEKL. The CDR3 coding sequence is TGCGCCAGCAGCCAAGATTCACAAGGCCCCTCAAGCGTCTCACCCCTCCACTTT. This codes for CASSQDSQGPSSVSPLHF.

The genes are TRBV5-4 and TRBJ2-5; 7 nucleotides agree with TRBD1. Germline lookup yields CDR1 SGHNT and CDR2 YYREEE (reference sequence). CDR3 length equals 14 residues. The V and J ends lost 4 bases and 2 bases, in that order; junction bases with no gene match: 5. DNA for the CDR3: TGTGCCAGCAGCCGACAGGGAGTTCAAGAGACCCAGTACTTC. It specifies CASSRQGVQETQYF.

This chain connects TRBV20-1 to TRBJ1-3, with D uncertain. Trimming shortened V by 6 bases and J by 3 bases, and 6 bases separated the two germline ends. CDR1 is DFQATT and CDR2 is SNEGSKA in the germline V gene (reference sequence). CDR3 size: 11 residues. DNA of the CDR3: TGCAGTGCCTTGCATGGAAACACCATATATTTT. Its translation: CSALHGNTIYF.

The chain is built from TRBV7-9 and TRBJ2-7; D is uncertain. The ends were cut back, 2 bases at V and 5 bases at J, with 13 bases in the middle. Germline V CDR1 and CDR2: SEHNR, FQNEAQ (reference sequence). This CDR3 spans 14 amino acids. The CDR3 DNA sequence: TGTGCCAGCAGCTTATCTTTTAGCATCGACGAGCAGTACTTC. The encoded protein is CASSLSFSIDEQYF.

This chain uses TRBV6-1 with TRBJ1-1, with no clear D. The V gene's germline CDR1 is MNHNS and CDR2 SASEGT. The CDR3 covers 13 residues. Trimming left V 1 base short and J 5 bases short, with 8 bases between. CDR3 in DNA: TGTGCCAGCAGTGAAGAGAGGGAGACTGAAGCTTTCTTT. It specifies CASSEERETEAFF.

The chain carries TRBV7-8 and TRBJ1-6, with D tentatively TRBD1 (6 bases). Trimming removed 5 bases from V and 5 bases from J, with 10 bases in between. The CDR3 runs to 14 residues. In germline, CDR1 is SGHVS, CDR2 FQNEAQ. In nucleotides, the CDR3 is TGTGCCAGCAGCCCCCGGACAGATAATTCACCCCTCCACTTT. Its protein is CASSPRTDNSPLHF.

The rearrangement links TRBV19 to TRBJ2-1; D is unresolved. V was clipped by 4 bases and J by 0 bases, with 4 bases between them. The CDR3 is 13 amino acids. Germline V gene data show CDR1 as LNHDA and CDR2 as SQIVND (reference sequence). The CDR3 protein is CASSKYSYNEQFF. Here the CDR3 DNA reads TGTGCCAGTAGTAAATACTCCTACAATGAGCAGTTCTTC.

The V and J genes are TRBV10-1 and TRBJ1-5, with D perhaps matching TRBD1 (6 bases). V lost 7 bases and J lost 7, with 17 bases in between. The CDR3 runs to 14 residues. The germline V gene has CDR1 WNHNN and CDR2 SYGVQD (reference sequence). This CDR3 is CASTEGGFDQPQHF. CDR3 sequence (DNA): TGCGCCAGCACCGAGGGGGGGTTCGACCAGCCCCAGCATTTT.

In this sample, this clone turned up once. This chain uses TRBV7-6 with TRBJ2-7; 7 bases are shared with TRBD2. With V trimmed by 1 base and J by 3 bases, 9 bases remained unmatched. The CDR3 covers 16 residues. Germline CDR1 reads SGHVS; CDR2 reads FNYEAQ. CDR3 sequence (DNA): TGTGCCAGCAGCTTAGTTGACCGCGGGAGCGGCTACGAGCAGTACTTC. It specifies CASSLVDRGSGYEQYF. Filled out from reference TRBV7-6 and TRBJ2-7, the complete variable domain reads GAGVSQSPRYKVTKRGQDVALRCDPISGHVSLYWYRQALGQGPEFLTYFNYEAQQDKSGLPNDRFSAERPEGSISTLTIQRTEQRDSAMYRCASSLVDRGSGYEQYFGPGTRLTVT.

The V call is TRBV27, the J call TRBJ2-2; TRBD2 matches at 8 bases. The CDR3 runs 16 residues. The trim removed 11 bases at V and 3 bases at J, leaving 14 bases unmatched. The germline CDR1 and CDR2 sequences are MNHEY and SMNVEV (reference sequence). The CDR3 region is CASRNGRGEYTGELFF. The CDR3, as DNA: TGTGCCTCCCGAAACGGGCGGGGGGAATACACCGGGGAGCTGTTTTTT.

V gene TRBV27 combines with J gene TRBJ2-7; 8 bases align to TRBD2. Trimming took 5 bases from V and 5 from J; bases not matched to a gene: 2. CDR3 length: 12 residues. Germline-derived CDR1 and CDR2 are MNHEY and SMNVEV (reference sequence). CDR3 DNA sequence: TGTGCCAGCAGTATAGCGGGGAACGAGCAGTACTTC. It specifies CASSIAGNEQYF.

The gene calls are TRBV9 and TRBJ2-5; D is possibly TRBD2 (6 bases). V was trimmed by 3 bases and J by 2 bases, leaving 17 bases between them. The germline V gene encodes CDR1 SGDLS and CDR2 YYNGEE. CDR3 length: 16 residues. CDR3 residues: CASSESPLAAQETQYF. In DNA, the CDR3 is TGTGCCAGCAGCGAGTCCCCTTTAGCGGCACAAGAGACCCAGTACTTC.

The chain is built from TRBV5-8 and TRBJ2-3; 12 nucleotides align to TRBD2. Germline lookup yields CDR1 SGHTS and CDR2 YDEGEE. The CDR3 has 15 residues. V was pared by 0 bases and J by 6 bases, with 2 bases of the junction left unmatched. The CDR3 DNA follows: TGTGCCAGCAGCTTGGGGACTAGCGGGACTGATACGCAGTATTTT. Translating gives CASSLGTSGTDTQYF.

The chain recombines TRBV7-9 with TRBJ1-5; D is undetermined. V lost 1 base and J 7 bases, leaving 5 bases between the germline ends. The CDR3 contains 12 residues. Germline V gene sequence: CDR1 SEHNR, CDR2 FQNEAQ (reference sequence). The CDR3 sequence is CASSLERQPQHF. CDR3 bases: TGTGCCAGCAGCTTAGAGAGGCAGCCCCAGCATTTT.

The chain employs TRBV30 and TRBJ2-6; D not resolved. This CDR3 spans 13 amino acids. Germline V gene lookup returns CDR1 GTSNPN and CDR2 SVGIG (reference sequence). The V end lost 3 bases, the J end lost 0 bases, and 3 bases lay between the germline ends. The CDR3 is CAWRISGANVLTF. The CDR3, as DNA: TGTGCCTGGAGGATCTCTGGGGCCAACGTCCTGACTTTC.

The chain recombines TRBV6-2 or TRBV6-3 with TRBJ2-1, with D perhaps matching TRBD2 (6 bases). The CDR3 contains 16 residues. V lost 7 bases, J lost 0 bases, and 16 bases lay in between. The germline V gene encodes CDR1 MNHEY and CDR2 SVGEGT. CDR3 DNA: TGTGCCAGCAACCCAAGCCCTAGCGTCTCCTACAATGAGCAGTTCTTC. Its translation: CASNPSPSVSYNEQFF.

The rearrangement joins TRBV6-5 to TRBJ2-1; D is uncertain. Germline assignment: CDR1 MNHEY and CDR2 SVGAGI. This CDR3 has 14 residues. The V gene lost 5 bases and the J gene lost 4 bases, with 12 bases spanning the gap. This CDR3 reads CASSRASIYNEQFF. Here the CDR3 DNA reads TGTGCCAGCAGTCGGGCTTCAATTTACAATGAGCAGTTCTTC.